This entry lists 10 T cell receptor beta chains sequenced from one sample in a study of shared clonotypes between healthy human individuals. The data were produced by immunoSEQ multiplex PCR, yet TCRdb's version contains in-frame clones alone and is incomplete. The sample comprises 2.3 million or so clones, over 85% of which are singletons, and around 0.4% rests with the top ten. The sequenced material came from naive CD4+ T cells from PBMCs. The subset here: CD45RA+ positively selected. The origin of the receptors is a man between 18 and 29 years old in good health. Some clones in this sample may be carry-over from other donors' samples.

CDR3 sequence reads: CASSLAETGAEQYF. Here the CDR3 DNA reads TGCGCCAGCAGCTTGGCCGAGACAGGGGCCGAGCAGTACTTC. This chain connects TRBV5-1 to TRBJ2-7, with 8 positions matching TRBD1. Germline trimming cut 0 bases from V and 6 bases from J; bases unmatched to any gene: 5. The germline V gene encodes CDR1 SGHRS and CDR2 YFSETQ. CDR3 length: 14 residues.

V and J are TRBV28 and TRBJ2-7; D gene uncertain. Germline CDR1 and CDR2: MDHEN and SYDVKM. Trimming left V 7 bases short and J 2 bases short, with 9 bases between. The CDR3 runs 12 residues. DNA of the CDR3: TGTGCCAGCACCGCACGCACCTACGAGCAGTACTTC. Translation gives CASTARTYEQYF.

The chain couples TRBV5-4 to TRBJ1-3; D is undetermined. This CDR3 is built from 16 residues. Trimming left V 0 bases short and J 0 bases short, with 10 bases between. Germline V gene lookup returns CDR1 SGHNT and CDR2 YYREEE (reference sequence). In DNA, the CDR3 is TGTGCCAGCAGCTTGGACAAGAGCTTCTCTGGAAACACCATATATTTT. Translated, it gives CASSLDKSFSGNTIYF. Full variable domain (missing parts from reference TRBV5-4 and TRBJ1-3): ETGVTQSPTHLIKTRGQQVTLRCSSQSGHNTVSWYQQALGQGPQFIFQYYREEENGRGNFPPRFSGLQFPNYSSELNVNALELDDSALYLCASSLDKSFSGNTIYFGEGSWLTVV.

The chain joins TRBV28 to TRBJ2-1; D perhaps matches TRBD2 (5 bases). This CDR3 contains 16 residues. The V end lost 3 bases, the J end lost 1 base, and 13 bases lay between the germline ends. Looked up from germline, CDR1 is MDHEN and CDR2 is SYDVKM. The CDR3 bases are TGTGCCAGCAGTTTTCCGGGGTTAGGGTCCTACAATGAGCAGTTCTTC. It codes for CASSFPGLGSYNEQFF.

This chain uses TRBV6-1 with TRBJ2-7, with D perhaps TRBD1 or TRBD2 (5 bases each). Germline V CDR1 and CDR2: MNHNS, SASEGT. The CDR3 length is 18 residues. V lost 3 bases, J lost 3 bases, and 24 bases lay in between. CDR3 DNA: TGTGCCAGCAGTGACCCTGGTGGGGACGCGAGGTTTTTCTACGAGCAGTACTTC. This translates into CASSDPGGDARFFYEQYF.

The V call is TRBV14, the J call TRBJ2-5, with D possibly being TRBD2 (6 bases). Germline CDR1 is SGHDN and CDR2 is FVKESK. V lost 1 base to trimming and J lost 1 base, with 7 bases between them. The CDR3 is made up of 14 amino acids. CDR3 DNA: TGTGCCAGCAGCCAAGCGGGAGTCCAAGAGACCCAGTACTTC. This codes for CASSQAGVQETQYF.

V gene TRBV6-1 combines with J gene TRBJ1-2, with D uncertain. Germline CDR1 is MNHNS and CDR2 is SASEGT. Trimming left V 8 bases short and J 0 bases short, with 10 bases between. This CDR3 has 13 amino acids. The CDR3 sequence is CASAPGPNYGYTF. CDR3 bases: TGTGCCAGCGCCCCAGGACCTAACTATGGCTACACCTTC.

This rearrangement joins TRBV2 to TRBJ2-3; 9 positions agree with TRBD1. Germline V CDR1 and CDR2: SNHLY, FYNNEI. CDR3 length equals 15 residues. With V trimmed by 4 bases and J by 5 bases, 7 bases remained unmatched. CDR3 in DNA: TGTGCCAGCAGTGGTTGGACAGGGGTTCGAGATACGCAGTATTTT. Its protein is CASSGWTGVRDTQYF.

The rearrangement joins TRBV7-9 to TRBJ2-1, with 15 bases fitting TRBD2. After removal of 5 bases from V and 8 bases from J, the junction contained 7 bases not matched to a gene. Germline V lookup: CDR1 SEHNR, CDR2 FQNEAQ (reference sequence). The CDR3 extends over 16 amino acids. The CDR3 DNA is TGTGCCAGCAGCACAGGACTAGCGGGAGGGGTGTATGAGCAGTTCTTC. As protein: CASSTGLAGGVYEQFF.

The rearrangement links TRBV25-1 to TRBJ1-3; D is ambiguous. Trimming pared 1 base from V and 0 bases from J, leaving 7 bases between. Per the germline V gene, CDR1 is MGHDK and CDR2 is SYGVNS. There are 15 residues in the CDR3. CDR3 residues: CASSEWRSSGNTIYF. The CDR3 DNA sequence: TGTGCCAGCAGTGAATGGAGAAGCTCTGGAAACACCATATATTTT.